Shown below are 8 T cell receptor beta chains from a single sample sequenced in a study of T cell repertoires in cytomegalovirus infection. TCRdb independently ran MiXCR on the reads; one entry per CDR3 protein. The sample holds around 900,000 distinct CDR3 sequences; approximately 31% are singletons and the top ten take more than 13%. The antigens these receptors bind are not known. Source: cultured CD8+ T cells from PBMCs, taken from culture after CMV antigen stimulation. The receptors were gathered from a human donor in good health (CMV status not recorded). Some clones in this sample may be carry-over from other donors' samples.

This clonotype has a count of ten or more. The chain is built from TRBV7-6 and TRBJ1-2; D not certain. The V gene lost 4 bases and the J gene lost 7 bases, with 13 bases spanning the gap. The CDR3 contains 13 residues. Germline V gene lookup returns CDR1 SGHVS and CDR2 FNYEAQ. In DNA, the CDR3 is TGTGCCAGCAGCTCTCTAACGGGGAGTGGCTACACCTTC. This gives the protein CASSSLTGSGYTF.

V is TRBV7-9 and J is TRBJ1-1; D may be TRBD1 (5 bases). CDR1 and CDR2 (germline): SEHNR, FQNEAQ (reference sequence). The CDR3 covers 17 residues. V was pared by 5 bases and J by 10 bases, with 29 bases between. CDR3 region: CASSPPTGGRTQGRAFF. The CDR3 nucleotides read TGTGCCAGCAGCCCCCCGACCGGGGGTAGGACCCAAGGACGAGCTTTCTTT.

The V gene is TRBV7-8, the J gene TRBJ1-3; 8 nucleotides match TRBD1. CDR3 length: 19 amino acids. CDR1 and CDR2 from the germline V gene are SGHVS and FQNEAQ. With V trimmed by 0 bases and J by 1 base, 11 bases remained unmatched. In nucleotides, the CDR3 is TGTGCCAGCAGCTTAGCGGTGACAGGGGCGGTGGTGTCTGGAAACACCATATATTTT. Its translation: CASSLAVTGAVVSGNTIYF.

V gene TRBV19 combines with J gene TRBJ1-1; a possible D gene is TRBD1 (5 bases). V shed 5 bases and J shed 5 bases, with 12 bases lying between them. CDR3 length: 13 amino acids. CDR1 and CDR2 (germline): LNHDA, SQIVND (reference sequence). CDR3 DNA sequence: TGTGCCAGTAGTTGGGGGAGGCAGACTGAAGCTTTCTTT. Translating it yields CASSWGRQTEAFF.

This clonotype has a count of ten or more. The chain uses TRBV7-8 and TRBJ1-2, with TRBD1 as a possible D gene (6 bases). This CDR3 contains 12 residues. Germline assignment: CDR1 SGHVS and CDR2 FQNEAQ. V lost 4 bases to trimming and J lost 3 bases, with 6 bases between them. CDR3 DNA: TGTGCCAGCAGCTCAGGGGACTATGGCTACACCTTC. Translated, it gives CASSSGDYGYTF.

The chain links TRBV10-3 to TRBJ2-2; 7 bases map to TRBD2. V gave up 8 bases and J gave up 0 bases; unmatched junction bases: 9. Germline loops: CDR1 ENHRY, CDR2 SYGVKD. This CDR3 region has 16 residues. CDR3 residues: CAIPRAGDPNTGELFF. In DNA, the CDR3 is TGTGCCATCCCCCGGGCGGGGGACCCGAACACCGGGGAGCTGTTTTTT.

This clonotype was detected only a few times. This chain connects TRBV7-9 to TRBJ1-1, with TRBD1 matching over 7 bases. Per the germline V gene, CDR1 is SEHNR and CDR2 is FQNEAQ (reference sequence). Losses at the gene ends were 1 base for V and 5 bases for J; bases not matched to a gene: 7. The CDR3 totals 15 residues. This CDR3 is CASSLGEGAQTEAFF. Written as DNA, the CDR3 is TGTGCCAGCAGCTTAGGAGAGGGGGCGCAAACTGAAGCTTTCTTT.

CDR3: CASSNTGGTNTEAFF. The CDR3 bases are TGTGCCAGTAGTAATACGGGGGGGACGAACACTGAAGCTTTCTTT. This chain uses TRBV19 with TRBJ1-1; D perhaps matches TRBD1 (5 bases). The CDR3 covers 15 residues. The V gene lost 4 bases and the J gene lost 1 base, with 13 bases spanning the gap. Germline V CDR1 and CDR2: LNHDA, SQIVND (reference sequence). The full variable domain, rest sourced from reference TRBV19 and TRBJ1-1, is DGGITQSPKYLFRKEGQNVTLSCEQNLNHDAMYWYRQDPGQGLRLIYYSQIVNDFQKGDIAEGYSVSREKKESFPLTVTSAQKNPTAFYLCASSNTGGTNTEAFFGQGTRLTVV.